These 11 T cell receptor beta chains were sequenced from one sample in a study of T cell repertoires in cytomegalovirus infection (dated by TCRdb to between 2018 and 2020). Antigens for these TCRs are unknown. Instrument on record: Illumina HiSeq 1500. Clones were called with MiXCR by TCRdb after fastp trimmed the public reads at Q25, and only in-frame beta chains were retained. Each CDR3 protein appears once, grouped with its most common genes and DNA. The sample profile shows 650,000 to 900,000 distinct CDR3 sequences; 32% of them were found once. Under 15% of the sample rests with the top ten. In light of the paper, this sample's treatment or condition label describes: in vitro stimulation with specific CMV peptide epitopes to enrich CMV-specific T cells. This specimen consisted of cultured CD8+ T cells from PBMCs, obtained from culture after CMV antigen stimulation. The receptor source for this set is a human donor in good health (CMV status not recorded). Some clones in this sample may be carry-over from other donors' samples.

In this sample, this clonotype turned up many times. The chain employs TRBV7-6 and TRBJ2-7; TRBD1 matches 11 bases. Trimming at V came to 5 bases and at J to 1 base, leaving 4 bases not matched to a gene. The CDR3 runs 15 residues. Germline CDR1 and CDR2: SGHVS and FNYEAQ. The CDR3 reads CASSVGTGGSYEQYV. CDR3 nucleotides: TGTGCCAGCAGCGTGGGGACAGGGGGATCCTACGAGCAGTACGTC.

This clonotype was detected only once. CDR3 coding DNA: TGTGCCAGCAGCTTGGAAACCCGCCGGGAGCTGTTTTTT. Translated, it gives CASSLETRRELFF. The J gene is TRBJ2-2, the V gene TRBV5-4; D gene uncertain. Germline V gives CDR1 SGHNT, CDR2 YYREEE (reference sequence). The CDR3 runs to 13 residues. The V gene lost 0 bases and the J gene lost 9 bases, with 9 bases spanning the gap.

In its sample, this clonotype was seen many times. V usage is TRBV12-3 or TRBV12-4 and J usage is TRBJ2-1; 10 nucleotides match TRBD1. V was pared by 6 bases and J by 7 bases, with 6 bases of the junction left unmatched. CDR3 length: 14 amino acids. The CDR3 DNA follows: TGTGCCAGCAGCATCGACAGGGGGCGAAATGAGCAGTTCTTC. Protein: CASSIDRGRNEQFF.

The CDR3 is CSVLSGAGANVLTF. DNA of the CDR3: TGCAGCGTTCTCTCCGGCGCGGGGGCCAACGTCCTGACTTTC. The chain combines TRBV29-1 with TRBJ2-6; no definite D call. CDR3 length equals 14 residues. Germline V gene lookup returns CDR1 SQVTM and CDR2 ANQGSEA. Trimming removed 5 bases from V and 4 bases from J, with 12 bases in between.

The chain combines TRBV11-2 with TRBJ2-1; 10 bases are a match to TRBD1. V trimming: 5 bases; J trimming: 6 bases; junction bases outside the gene matches: 7. CDR1 SGHAT and CDR2 FQNNGV come from the germline V gene. The CDR3 is 15 residues long. The CDR3 region has the DNA TGTGCCAGCAGCCTAAGGGACAGGGGATTCAATGAGCAGTTCTTC. Its translation: CASSLRDRGFNEQFF.

The chain employs TRBV28 and TRBJ2-3; weak D call: TRBD2 (5 bases). With 3 bases removed from V and 8 bases from J, the gap between germline ends came to 27 bases. This CDR3 comprises 18 residues. Germline V gives CDR1 MDHEN, CDR2 SYDVKM. The CDR3 DNA is TGTGCCAGCAGTTTTGCCGGGCAGGTTGATCAACTTGGGAGTACGCAGTATTTT. This translates into CASSFAGQVDQLGSTQYF.

This clonotype was observed a few times. Here the CDR3 reads CASSQSQGGATDTQYF. The CDR3 nucleotides are TGTGCCAGCAGCCAATCTCAAGGGGGGGCGACAGATACGCAGTATTTT. The chain has TRBV4-2 and TRBJ2-3; weak D call: TRBD2 (7 bases). The CDR3 consists of 16 residues. V lost 2 bases to trimming and J lost 3 bases, with 15 bases between them. Germline V gene data show CDR1 as LGHNA and CDR2 as YNFKEQ.

This clonotype was picked up a small number of times. Relative to the germline gene, one junction end is altered; a read error may explain this. This CDR3 reads CASSVSSYYGYTF. The CDR3 DNA follows: TGTGCCAGCAGCGTCTCTAGTTACTACGGCTACACCTTC. The chain joins TRBV7-8 to TRBJ1-2; D is ambiguous. The germline gives CDR1 SGHVS, CDR2 FQNEAQ. The CDR3 sequence is 13 residues long.

This chain joins TRBV4-1 and TRBJ2-5, with 7 bases that match TRBD1. The CDR3 is 15 residues long. Germline loops: CDR1 MGHRA, CDR2 YSYEKL. V shed 4 bases, J shed 2 bases, and the junction held 7 bases outside the gene matches. The CDR3 DNA follows: TGCGCCAGCAGCCGTTGGGGGACAGTACAAGAGACCCAGTACTTC. Its translation is CASSRWGTVQETQYF.

The chain recombines TRBV12-3 or TRBV12-4 with TRBJ2-3; TRBD2 aligns across 7 bases. The V gene end was trimmed by 3 bases and the J gene end by 1 base; junction bases not matched to a gene: 7. The length of the CDR3 is 16 residues. The CDR3 loop reads CASSFYPSGRTDTQYF. The CDR3 region has the DNA TGTGCCAGCAGTTTTTATCCTAGCGGACGCACAGATACGCAGTATTTT.

This clonotype was seen more than once but under ten times. The chain links TRBV6-1 to TRBJ2-1; the D is unclear. Per the germline V gene, CDR1 is MNHNS and CDR2 is SASEGT. The CDR3 is 12 residues long. V lost 6 bases, J lost 10 bases, and 13 bases lay in between. CDR3 region: CASRDLAGEQFF. As DNA, the CDR3 is TGTGCCAGCAGGGACCTTGCTGGGGAGCAGTTCTTC.